This T cell receptor (beta chain) appears in the sequencing data of a study of shared clonotypes between healthy human individuals. The CDR3 spans 15 residues. CDR1 is SGHAT, CDR2 FQNNGV, per germline. The V end was cut by 4 bases, the J end by 2 bases, with 14 bases between. Only Caucasian adults living in Nashville, Tennessee served as donors. This clone showed up just a few times. What it binds is unknown. Only in-frame clones appear in the TCRdb table, and some are missing; sequencing was by immunoSEQ multiplex PCR. In the table there are under 750,000 clones, approximately 77% of which are singletons. The study, taken as a whole, reports: At large depth, rarefaction still showed sorted-subset sequencing to be incomplete. On the whole, naive subsets had larger estimated richness than memory subsets had.

The TCR originated in a woman in her thirties in good health. The rearrangement joins TRBV11-2 to TRBJ1-2, with D maybe TRBD1 (6 bases). Sample: memory CD4+ T cells sorted from blood. The subset here: CD45RA-negative fraction. The CDR3 sequence: CASSSPGVGNYGYTF. CDR3 bases: TGTGCCAGCAGCTCACCAGGGGTCGGAAACTATGGCTACACCTTC.